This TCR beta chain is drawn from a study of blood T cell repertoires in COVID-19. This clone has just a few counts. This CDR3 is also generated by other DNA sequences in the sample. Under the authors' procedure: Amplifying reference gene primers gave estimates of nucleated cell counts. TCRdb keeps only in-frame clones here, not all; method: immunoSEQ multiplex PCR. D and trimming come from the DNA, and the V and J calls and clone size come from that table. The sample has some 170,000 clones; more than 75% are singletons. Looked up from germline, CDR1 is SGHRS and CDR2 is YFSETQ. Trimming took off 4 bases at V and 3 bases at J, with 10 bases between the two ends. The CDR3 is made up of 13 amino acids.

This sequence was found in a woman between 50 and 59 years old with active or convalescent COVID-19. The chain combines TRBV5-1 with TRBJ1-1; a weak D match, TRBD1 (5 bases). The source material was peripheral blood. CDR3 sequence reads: CASSLAGDTEAFF. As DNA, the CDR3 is TGCGCCAGCAGCCTGGCGGGGGACACTGAAGCTTTCTTT. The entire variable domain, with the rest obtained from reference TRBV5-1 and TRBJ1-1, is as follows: KAGVTQTPRYLIKTRGQQVTLSCSPISGHRSVSWYQQTPGQGLQFLFEYFSETQRNKGNFPGRFSGRQFSNSRSEMNVSTLELGDSALYLCASSLAGDTEAFFGQGTRLTVV.